This T cell receptor beta chain comes out of a study of T cells in Graves' hyperthyroidism and ophthalmopathy. About the research overall: Peripheral blood was taken when the disease was first diagnosed, before any treatment began.

Under 3 months was the duration of disease in ophthalmopathy patients, who also had a Clinical Activity Score of at least 3 and a NOSPECS grade of at least 4. In making diagnoses, clinical symptoms, serum thyroxine and TRAb, thyroid ultrasound and orbital computed tomography were all used. Whole-study findings and limits: Most expanded thyroid clonotypes above 0.001 recurred in blood.

Only a few counts were recorded for this clonotype. Its antigen is unidentified. RNA transcripts served as the template for amplifying TCR beta CDR3 regions. TCR CDR3 regions were first amplified by RT-PCR with HTBI primers. TCRdb redid the calling of the multiplex PCR reads with MiXCR, one entry per CDR3 protein. This table holds hundreds of thousands of distinct CDR3 sequences, roughly a fifth found once. Sequencing input: blood. The receptor comes from a man aged 45-65 years with Graves' ophthalmopathy.

The CDR3 DNA follows: TGTGCCAGCAGCCAACATACCCCGGGACTAGGGGCCTACGAGCAGTACTTC. Translating gives CASSQHTPGLGAYEQYF. The V call is TRBV3-1, the J call TRBJ2-7; 8 bases are a match to TRBD2. Germline trimming cut 2 bases from V and 2 bases from J; bases unmatched to any gene: 11. The CDR3 covers 17 residues. The V gene's germline CDR1 is LGHDT and CDR2 YNNKEL (reference sequence).